The 22 T cell receptor beta chains reported below all come from one sample, sequenced in a study of cytomegalovirus exposure and HLA in healthy donors. Primers included in the PCR were 60 Vbeta and 13 Jbeta primers. Here immunoSEQ multiplex PCR was the method, and the copy in TCRdb shows in-frame clones only, minus some. The table lists tens of thousands of clones, around 80% of them singletons. Sequencing was performed on PBMCs. All receptors come from a man aged 70-80 years in good health and CMV-seropositive.

The chain has TRBV28 and TRBJ1-2; 9 bases are shared with TRBD1. Germline trimming cut 6 bases from V and 8 bases from J; bases unmatched to any gene: 4. The CDR3 loop spans 12 amino acids. The germline V gene encodes CDR1 MDHEN and CDR2 SYDVKM. This CDR3 is CASRQGAEGYTF. The CDR3 nucleotides are TGTGCCAGCAGACAGGGGGCCGAAGGCTACACCTTC.

This clone was seen once. The chain combines TRBV28 with TRBJ2-7; D is uncertain. Between the trimmed V and J ends, which lost 3 bases and 0 bases, there was a span of 6 bases. This CDR3 is 13 amino acids long. The germline gives CDR1 MDHEN, CDR2 SYDVKM. The CDR3 spells CASSFTDSYEQYF. The CDR3, as DNA: TGTGCCAGCAGTTTTACAGACTCCTACGAGCAGTACTTC.

V usage is TRBV2 and J usage is TRBJ2-5; 7 bases are shared with TRBD2. Germline values: CDR1 SNHLY, CDR2 FYNNEI. There are 14 residues in the CDR3. The V and J ends lost 7 bases and 2 bases, in that order; junction bases with no gene match: 7. CDR3 nucleotide sequence: TGTGCCAGCATGCCAGACGGGGGGCAAGAGACCCAGTACTTC. This gives the protein CASMPDGGQETQYF.

The V call is TRBV9, the J call TRBJ2-2; possibly TRBD1 for D (6 bases). This CDR3 has 13 residues. Per germline, CDR1 SGDLS and CDR2 YYNGEE. The V end was cut by 2 bases, the J end by 7 bases, with 9 bases between. This chain's CDR3 is CASSVRGNGELFF. CDR3 sequence (DNA): TGTGCCAGCAGCGTCAGGGGTAACGGGGAGCTGTTTTTT.

The chain combines TRBV4-3 with TRBJ2-5, with 8 bases lining up with TRBD2. The junction had 9 bases not matched to a gene; V was cut back by 1 base and J by 2 bases. Germline CDR1 and CDR2: LGHNA and YSLEER. The CDR3 totals 17 residues. CDR3 sequence (DNA): TGCGCCAGCAGCCAAGGAGTAGCGGGGCGGCTACAAGAGACCCAGTACTTC. As protein: CASSQGVAGRLQETQYF.

This rearrangement joins TRBV19 to TRBJ1-6; D not resolved. Germline assignment: CDR1 LNHDA and CDR2 SQIVND (reference sequence). The CDR3 sequence is 15 residues long. V lost 5 bases and J lost 5, with 13 bases in between. CDR3 sequence: CASSPSPQNNSPLHF. In DNA form, the CDR3 reads TGTGCCAGTAGTCCCTCTCCGCAGAATAATTCACCCCTCCACTTT.

The chain has TRBV28 and TRBJ1-1; the D gene is possibly TRBD1 (6 bases). V dropped 7 bases and J dropped 7 bases, with 13 bases sitting between them. Per the germline V gene, CDR1 is MDHEN and CDR2 is SYDVKM. The CDR3 covers 12 residues. The CDR3 sequence is CASNSGAYEAFF. CDR3 DNA: TGTGCCAGCAACTCAGGGGCCTATGAAGCTTTCTTT.

The chain employs TRBV27 and TRBJ2-7, with 7 bases lining up with TRBD2. The length of the CDR3 is 20 residues. J was trimmed by 0 bases and V by 4 bases; bases with no gene match: 21. CDR1 MNHEY and CDR2 SMNVEV come from the germline V gene (reference sequence). The CDR3 reads CASSSLAPFRLADDSYEQYF. CDR3 coding DNA: TGTGCCAGCAGTTCCCTCGCGCCCTTTCGACTAGCCGACGACTCCTACGAGCAGTACTTC.

This clone has only one observation. The chain combines TRBV19 with TRBJ1-5; D call uncertain. This CDR3 has 13 amino acids. Trimming pared 3 bases from V and 6 bases from J, leaving 9 bases between. Germline V gene sequence: CDR1 LNHDA, CDR2 SQIVND (reference sequence). The CDR3 nucleotides read TGTGCCAGTAGTATGCAAGGAGGTCAGCCCCAGCATTTT. Protein: CASSMQGGQPQHF.

The rearrangement joins TRBV6-1 to TRBJ1-2; D is perhaps TRBD1 (6 bases). V was trimmed by 7 bases and J by 2 bases, leaving 14 bases between them. Germline V gene lookup returns CDR1 MNHNS and CDR2 SASEGT. The CDR3 is made up of 14 amino acids. In nucleotides, the CDR3 is TGTGCCAGCATACGGCAGGGGAACAACTATGGCTACACCTTC. Protein: CASIRQGNNYGYTF.

The V call is TRBV10-3, the J call TRBJ2-7; 8 positions match TRBD1. V lost 6 bases, J lost 1 base, and 8 bases stayed unmatched. The length of the CDR3 is 15 residues. CDR1 and CDR2 (germline): ENHRY, SYGVKD. The CDR3 here is CAIRPGQVFSYEQYF. The CDR3 DNA reads TGTGCCATCAGACCGGGACAGGTCTTTTCCTACGAGCAGTACTTC.

The chain links TRBV21-1 to TRBJ1-2. TRBV21-1 is termed a pseudogene. The CDR3 loop spans 17 amino acids. CDR3 DNA sequence: TGTGCCAGCGAACCGCCTTTAAACTCGTTCCCCCGTTATGGCTACACCTTC. Its translation: CASEPPLNSFPRYGYTF.

The chain employs TRBV7-2 and TRBJ2-7; 7 nucleotides agree with TRBD1. Trimming at V came to 1 base and at J to 3 bases, leaving 6 bases not matched to a gene. This CDR3 has 15 amino acids. Germline CDR1 and CDR2: SGHTA and FQGNSA. The CDR3 DNA follows: TGTGCCAGCAGCTTAGGAACAGGGGTGAGCTACGAGCAGTACTTC. Its translation is CASSLGTGVSYEQYF.

V is TRBV30 and J is TRBJ2-5, with a possible D match to TRBD2 (5 bases). In germline, CDR1 is GTSNPN, CDR2 SVGIG (reference sequence). The CDR3 is 12 residues long. V lost 2 bases, J lost 5 bases, and 9 bases lay in between. CDR3 in amino acids: CAWSLRGETQYF. Written as DNA, the CDR3 is TGTGCCTGGAGTCTCCGAGGGGAGACCCAGTACTTC.

The chain links TRBV6-1 to TRBJ1-2; the D gene is possibly TRBD1 (5 bases). There are 13 residues in the CDR3. CDR1 is MNHNS and CDR2 is SASEGT in the germline V gene. Trimming shortened V by 6 bases and J by 4 bases, and 12 bases separated the two germline ends. The chain's CDR3 is CASRGGVAYGYTF. The DNA of the CDR3 is TGTGCCAGCAGGGGGGGGGTGGCCTATGGCTACACCTTC.

The chain uses TRBV7-9 and TRBJ1-2, with D uncertain. Germline lookup yields CDR1 SEHNR and CDR2 FQNEAQ (reference sequence). V was pared by 5 bases and J by 3 bases, with 13 bases between. CDR3 length: 14 amino acids. This chain's CDR3 is CASSRLREDYGYTF. In nucleotides, the CDR3 is TGTGCCAGCAGCCGACTGAGGGAGGACTATGGCTACACCTTC.

This chain links TRBV5-5 with TRBJ2-5; D gene ambiguous. Germline values: CDR1 SGHKS, CDR2 YYEKEE (reference sequence). This CDR3 is built from 11 residues. The ends were cut back, 4 bases at V and 2 bases at J, with 3 bases in the middle. The CDR3 region is CASSPQETQYF. CDR3 bases: TGTGCCAGCAGCCCGCAAGAGACCCAGTACTTC.

The gene calls are TRBV11-2 and TRBJ2-3; D might be TRBD2 (6 bases). The CDR3 is 16 amino acids. With 5 bases removed from V and 2 bases from J, the gap between germline ends came to 17 bases. Germline V gene lookup returns CDR1 SGHAT and CDR2 FQNNGV. CDR3 in DNA: TGTGCCAGCAGCCTCGGAGGGCAGCGATTCACAGATACGCAGTATTTT. Protein product: CASSLGGQRFTDTQYF.

The gene calls are TRBV9 and TRBJ2-5; possibly TRBD2 for D (5 bases). The germline V gene encodes CDR1 SGDLS and CDR2 YYNGEE. Trimming stripped 0 bases from V and 2 bases from J, with 11 bases between. The CDR3 length is 15 residues. CDR3 amino acids: CASSVAWGVQETQYF. The CDR3 DNA reads TGTGCCAGCAGCGTAGCTTGGGGAGTTCAAGAGACCCAGTACTTC. The whole variable domain, remainder taken from reference TRBV9 and TRBJ2-5, is DSGVTQTPKHLITATGQRVTLRCSPRSGDLSVYWYQQSLDQGLQFLIQYYNGEERAKGNILERFSAQQFPDLHSELNLSSLELGDSALYFCASSVAWGVQETQYFGPGTRLLVL.

This chain links TRBV25-1 with TRBJ1-1, with 8 bases identical to TRBD1. CDR3 size: 13 residues. V was pared by 6 bases and J by 4 bases, with 4 bases of the junction left unmatched. CDR1 and CDR2 from the germline V gene are MGHDK and SYGVNS. The CDR3 DNA is TGTGCCAGCAGCCGGGACAGGACCACTGAAGCTTTCTTT. It codes for CASSRDRTTEAFF.

This CDR3 is CASVWGGSYNEQFF. CDR3 coding DNA: TGTGCCAGCGTTTGGGGGGGGTCCTACAATGAGCAGTTCTTC. The chain has TRBV2 and TRBJ2-1, with 7 bases matching TRBD2. V lost 8 bases and J lost 1; bases outside the gene matches: 5. The CDR3 contains 14 residues. CDR1 and CDR2 from the germline V gene are SNHLY and FYNNEI.

This sequence joins TRBV28 and TRBJ2-1; a possible D gene is TRBD2 (6 bases). Germline CDR1 and CDR2: MDHEN and SYDVKM. The CDR3 is 13 residues long. V dropped 5 bases and J dropped 6 bases, with 11 bases sitting between them. The CDR3 nucleotides read TGTGCCAGCAGTACGGGACTTCTCAATGAGCAGTTCTTC. Amino acids: CASSTGLLNEQFF.